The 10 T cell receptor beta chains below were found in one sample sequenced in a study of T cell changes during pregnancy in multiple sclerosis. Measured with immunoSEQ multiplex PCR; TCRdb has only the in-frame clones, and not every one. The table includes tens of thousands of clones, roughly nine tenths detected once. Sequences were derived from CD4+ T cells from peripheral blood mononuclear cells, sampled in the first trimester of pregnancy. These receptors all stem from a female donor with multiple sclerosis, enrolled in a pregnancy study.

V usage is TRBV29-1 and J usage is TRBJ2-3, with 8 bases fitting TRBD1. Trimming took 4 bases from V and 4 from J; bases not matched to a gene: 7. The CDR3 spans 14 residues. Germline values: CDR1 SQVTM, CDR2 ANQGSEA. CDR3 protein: CSVGDRLPADTQYF. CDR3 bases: TGCAGCGTTGGGGACAGGCTCCCCGCAGATACGCAGTATTTT.

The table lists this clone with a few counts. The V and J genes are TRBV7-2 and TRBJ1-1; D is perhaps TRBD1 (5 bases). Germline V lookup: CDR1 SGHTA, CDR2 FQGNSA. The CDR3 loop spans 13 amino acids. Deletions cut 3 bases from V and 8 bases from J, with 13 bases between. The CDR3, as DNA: TGTGCCAGCAGCTTGGGGCCCGCGAGGGAAGCTTTCTTT. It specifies CASSLGPAREAFF. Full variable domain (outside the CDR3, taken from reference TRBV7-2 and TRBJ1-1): GAGVSQSPSNKVTEKGKDVELRCDPISGHTALYWYRQSLGQGLEFLIYFQGNSAPDKSGLPSDRFSAERTGGSVSTLTIQRTQQEDSAVYLCASSLGPAREAFFGQGTRLTVV.

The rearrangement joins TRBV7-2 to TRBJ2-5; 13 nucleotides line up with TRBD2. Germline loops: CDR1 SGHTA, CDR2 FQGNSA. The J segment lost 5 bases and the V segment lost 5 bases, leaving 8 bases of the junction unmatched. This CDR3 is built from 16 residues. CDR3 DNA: TGTGCCAGCAGCCCCGGACTAGCGGGAGCCCGGGAGACCCAGTACTTC. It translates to CASSPGLAGARETQYF.

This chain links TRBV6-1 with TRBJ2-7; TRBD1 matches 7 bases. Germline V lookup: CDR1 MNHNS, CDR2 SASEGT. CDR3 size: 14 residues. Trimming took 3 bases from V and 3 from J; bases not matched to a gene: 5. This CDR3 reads CASSDLGGYYEQYF. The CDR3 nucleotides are TGTGCCAGCAGTGACTTAGGGGGCTACTACGAGCAGTACTTC.

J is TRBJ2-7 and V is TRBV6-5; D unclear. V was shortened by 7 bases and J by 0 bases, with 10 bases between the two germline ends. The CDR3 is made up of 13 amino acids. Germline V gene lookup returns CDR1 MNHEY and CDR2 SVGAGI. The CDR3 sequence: CASKPTVSYEQYF. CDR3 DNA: TGTGCCAGCAAACCTACAGTCTCCTACGAGCAGTACTTC.

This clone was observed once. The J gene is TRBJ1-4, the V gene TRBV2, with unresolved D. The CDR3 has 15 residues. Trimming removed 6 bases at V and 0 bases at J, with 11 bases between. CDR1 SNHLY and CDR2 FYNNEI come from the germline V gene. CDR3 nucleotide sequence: TGTGCCAGCAGGGACTACAGAACAACTAATGAAAAACTGTTTTTT. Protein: CASRDYRTTNEKLFF.

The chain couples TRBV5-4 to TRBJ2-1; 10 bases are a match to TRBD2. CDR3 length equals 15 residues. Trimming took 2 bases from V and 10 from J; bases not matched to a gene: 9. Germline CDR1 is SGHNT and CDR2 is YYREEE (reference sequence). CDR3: CASSLAGGSSQEQFF. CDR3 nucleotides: TGTGCCAGCAGCTTAGCGGGAGGGTCGTCGCAGGAGCAGTTCTTC. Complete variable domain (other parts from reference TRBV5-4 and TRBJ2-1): ETGVTQSPTHLIKTRGQQVTLRCSSQSGHNTVSWYQQALGQGPQFIFQYYREEENGRGNFPPRFSGLQFPNYSSELNVNALELDDSALYLCASSLAGGSSQEQFFGPGTRLTVL.

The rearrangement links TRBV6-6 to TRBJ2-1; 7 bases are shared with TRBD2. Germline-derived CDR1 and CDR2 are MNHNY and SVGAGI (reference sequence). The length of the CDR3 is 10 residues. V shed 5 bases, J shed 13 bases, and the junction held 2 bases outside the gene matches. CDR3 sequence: CASSQGLQFF. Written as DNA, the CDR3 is TGTGCCAGCAGTCAGGGACTACAGTTCTTC.

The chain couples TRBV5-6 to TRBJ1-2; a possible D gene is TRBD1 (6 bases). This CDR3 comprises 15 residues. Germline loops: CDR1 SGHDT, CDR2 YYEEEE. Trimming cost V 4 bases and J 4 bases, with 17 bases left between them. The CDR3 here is CASSQGGGGLYGYTF. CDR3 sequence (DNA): TGTGCCAGCAGCCAAGGGGGAGGGGGGCTCTATGGCTACACCTTC.

The CDR3: CASSRGTGANQETQYF. The CDR3 DNA is TGTGCCAGTAGTAGAGGGACAGGGGCCAACCAAGAGACCCAGTACTTC. V usage is TRBV19 and J usage is TRBJ2-5, with TRBD1 identical over 10 bases. V gave up 4 bases and J gave up 0 bases; unmatched junction bases: 5. CDR3 length: 16 residues. In germline, CDR1 is LNHDA, CDR2 SQIVND (reference sequence).